This T cell receptor (beta chain) was retrieved from a study of T cell repertoires in cytomegalovirus infection. At the level of the study: CMV epitopes used comprised recently identified HLA-C-restricted ones and well-studied HLA-B-restricted ones. From public TCR beta signatures came an indication of both CMV infection and matching HLA type. Overall study findings and caveats: The response measured ex vivo was dominated by TCR beta clonotypes (HLA-C-restricted and CMV-specific).

Of note for this clonotype: No antigen is known for it.

TCRdb used MiXCR to reprocess the reads, holding one entry per CDR3 protein. In the table there are around 25,000 distinct CDR3 sequences, 19% of which are singletons. From germline, CDR1 is SEHNR and CDR2 FQNEAQ (reference sequence). The V segment lost 5 bases and the J segment 5 bases; nucleotides outside the gene matches: 5. The CDR3 loop spans 14 amino acids. This receptor was obtained from a human donor in good health (CMV status not recorded). Some clones in this sample may be carry-over from other donors' samples. The sequencing used CD8+ T cells from cultured PBMCs, collected from culture after CMV antigen stimulation. This rearrangement joins TRBV7-9 to TRBJ2-5; TRBD2 agrees at 10 bases. CDR3 nucleotide sequence: TGTGCCAGCAGCCAAGCGGGGGGGCCTGAGACCCAGTACTTC. This translates into CASSQAGGPETQYF.